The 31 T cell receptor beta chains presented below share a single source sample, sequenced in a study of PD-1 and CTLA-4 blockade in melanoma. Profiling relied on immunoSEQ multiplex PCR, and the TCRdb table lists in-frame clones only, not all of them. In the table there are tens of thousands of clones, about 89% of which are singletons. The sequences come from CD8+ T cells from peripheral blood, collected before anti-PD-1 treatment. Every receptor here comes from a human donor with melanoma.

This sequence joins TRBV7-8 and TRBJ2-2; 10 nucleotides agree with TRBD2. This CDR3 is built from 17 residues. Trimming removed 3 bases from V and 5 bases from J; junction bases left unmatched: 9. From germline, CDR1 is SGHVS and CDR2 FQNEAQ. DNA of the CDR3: TGTGCCAGCAGCTTCCTACCTAGCGGGGGTGGAACCGGGGAGCTGTTTTTT. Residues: CASSFLPSGGGTGELFF.

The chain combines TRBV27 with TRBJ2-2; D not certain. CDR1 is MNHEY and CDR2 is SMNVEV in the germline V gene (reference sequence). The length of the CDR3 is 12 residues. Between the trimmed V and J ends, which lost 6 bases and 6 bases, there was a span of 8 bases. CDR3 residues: CASSSFSGELFF. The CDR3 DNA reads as TGTGCCAGCAGCAGTTTTTCCGGGGAGCTGTTTTTT.

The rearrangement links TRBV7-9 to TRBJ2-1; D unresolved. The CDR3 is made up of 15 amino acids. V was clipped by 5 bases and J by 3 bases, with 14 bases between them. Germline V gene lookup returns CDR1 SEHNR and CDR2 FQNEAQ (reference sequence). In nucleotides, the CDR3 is TGTGCCAGCAGCCCAGGACCTTCCGTCTACAATGAGCAGTTCTTC. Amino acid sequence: CASSPGPSVYNEQFF.

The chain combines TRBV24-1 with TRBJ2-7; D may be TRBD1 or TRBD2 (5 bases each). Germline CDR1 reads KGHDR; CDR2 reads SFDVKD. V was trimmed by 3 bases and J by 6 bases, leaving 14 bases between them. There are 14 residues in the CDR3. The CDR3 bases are TGTGCCACCAGTGATGCCCAGAGGGGCTTCGAGCAGTACTTC. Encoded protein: CATSDAQRGFEQYF.

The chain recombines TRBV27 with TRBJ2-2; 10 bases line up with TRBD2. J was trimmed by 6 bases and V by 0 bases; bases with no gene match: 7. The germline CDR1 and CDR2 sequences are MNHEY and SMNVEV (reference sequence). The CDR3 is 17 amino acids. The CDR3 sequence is CASSLSSLAGSAGELFF. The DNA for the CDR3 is TGTGCCAGCAGTTTATCGTCACTAGCGGGGAGTGCCGGGGAGCTGTTTTTT.

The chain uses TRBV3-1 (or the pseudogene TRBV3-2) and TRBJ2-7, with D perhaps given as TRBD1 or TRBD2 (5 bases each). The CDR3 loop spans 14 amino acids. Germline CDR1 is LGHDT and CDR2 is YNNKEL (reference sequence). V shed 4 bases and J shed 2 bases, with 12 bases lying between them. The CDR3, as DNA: TGTGCCAGCAGCCCCCCAGGGAGCCCCTACGAGCAGTACTTC. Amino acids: CASSPPGSPYEQYF.

The CDR3 spells CASSQDEGVLALGTNTEAFF. The CDR3 region has the DNA TGTGCCAGCAGCCAAGATGAGGGGGTCCTTGCCCTGGGGACGAACACTGAAGCTTTCTTT. The rearrangement links TRBV4-2 to TRBJ1-1; the D gene is possibly TRBD1 (6 bases). Trimming left V 0 bases short and J 1 base short, with 24 bases between. Germline loops: CDR1 LGHNA, CDR2 YNFKEQ. There are 20 residues in the CDR3.

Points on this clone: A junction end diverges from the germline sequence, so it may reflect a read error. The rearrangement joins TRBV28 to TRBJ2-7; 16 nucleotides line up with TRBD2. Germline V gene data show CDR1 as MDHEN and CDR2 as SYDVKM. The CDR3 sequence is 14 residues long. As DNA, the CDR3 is TGTGCCAGCAGCCCCGGGACTAGCGGGAGGGAGGGGAACTTC. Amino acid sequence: CASSPGTSGREGNF.

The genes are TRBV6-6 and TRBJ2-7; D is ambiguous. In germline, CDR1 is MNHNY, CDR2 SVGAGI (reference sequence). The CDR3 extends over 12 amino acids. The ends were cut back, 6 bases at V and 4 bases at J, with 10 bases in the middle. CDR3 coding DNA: TGTGCCAGCAGCCCCGGCTCATACGAGCAGTACTTC. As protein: CASSPGSYEQYF.

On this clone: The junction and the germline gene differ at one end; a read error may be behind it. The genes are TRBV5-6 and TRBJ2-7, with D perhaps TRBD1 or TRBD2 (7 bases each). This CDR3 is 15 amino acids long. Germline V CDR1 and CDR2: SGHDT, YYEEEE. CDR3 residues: CASTLDPGGAYEQYF. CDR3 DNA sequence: TGTGCCAGCACCTTGGATCCAGGGGGGGCCTACGAGCAGTACTTC.

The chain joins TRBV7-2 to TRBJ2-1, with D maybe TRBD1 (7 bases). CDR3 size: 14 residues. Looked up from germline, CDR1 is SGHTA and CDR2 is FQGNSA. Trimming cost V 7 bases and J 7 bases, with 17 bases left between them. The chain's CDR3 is CASTPGPGGNEQFF. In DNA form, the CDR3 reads TGTGCCAGCACCCCGGGACCAGGGGGGAATGAGCAGTTCTTC.

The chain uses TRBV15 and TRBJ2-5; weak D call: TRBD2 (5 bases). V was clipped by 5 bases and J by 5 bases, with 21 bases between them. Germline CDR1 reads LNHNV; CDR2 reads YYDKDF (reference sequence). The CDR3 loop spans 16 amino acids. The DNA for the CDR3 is TGTGCCACCAGCGGTTCCCAGAGACGGGATGAGGAGACCCAGTACTTC. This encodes CATSGSQRRDEETQYF. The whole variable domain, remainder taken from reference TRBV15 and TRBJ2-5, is DAMVIQNPRYQVTQFGKPVTLSCSQTLNHNVMYWYQQKSSQAPKLLFHYYDKDFNNEADTPDNFQSRRPNTSFCFLDIRSPGLGDTAMYLCATSGSQRRDEETQYFGPGTRLLVL.

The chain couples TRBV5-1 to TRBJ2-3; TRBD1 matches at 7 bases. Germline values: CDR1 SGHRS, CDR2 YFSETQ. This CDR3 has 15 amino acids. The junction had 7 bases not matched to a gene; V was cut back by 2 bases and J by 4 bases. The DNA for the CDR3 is TGCGCCAGCAGCTTTCTAACGGGACAGCCAGATACGCAGTATTTT. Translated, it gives CASSFLTGQPDTQYF.

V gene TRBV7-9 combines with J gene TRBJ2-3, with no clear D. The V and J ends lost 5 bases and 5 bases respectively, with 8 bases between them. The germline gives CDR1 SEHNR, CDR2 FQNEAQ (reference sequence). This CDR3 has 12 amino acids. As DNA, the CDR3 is TGTGCCAGCAGCCCCTCAAAAGATACGCAGTATTTT. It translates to CASSPSKDTQYF.

The CDR3 region is CATSDSPGAPGYGYTF. The CDR3 bases are TGTGCCACCAGTGATTCGCCCGGGGCCCCGGGCTATGGCTACACCTTC. The chain combines TRBV24-1 with TRBJ1-2, with D maybe TRBD1 (5 bases). This CDR3 is built from 16 residues. The V and J ends lost 2 bases and 4 bases respectively, with 16 bases between them. Looked up from germline, CDR1 is KGHDR and CDR2 is SFDVKD.

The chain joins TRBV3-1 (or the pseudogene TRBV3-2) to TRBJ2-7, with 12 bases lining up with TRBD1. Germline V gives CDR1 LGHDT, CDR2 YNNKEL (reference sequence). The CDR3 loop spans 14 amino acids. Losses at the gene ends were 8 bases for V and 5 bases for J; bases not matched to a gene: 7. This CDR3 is CASPSGTGGHEQYF. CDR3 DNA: TGTGCCAGCCCCAGTGGGACAGGGGGCCACGAGCAGTACTTC.

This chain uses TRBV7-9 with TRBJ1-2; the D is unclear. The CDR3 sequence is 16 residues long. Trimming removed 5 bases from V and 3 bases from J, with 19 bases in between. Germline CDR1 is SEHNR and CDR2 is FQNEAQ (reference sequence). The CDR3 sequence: CASSASAGHADYGYTF. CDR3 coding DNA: TGTGCCAGCAGCGCATCCGCCGGCCACGCGGACTATGGCTACACCTTC.

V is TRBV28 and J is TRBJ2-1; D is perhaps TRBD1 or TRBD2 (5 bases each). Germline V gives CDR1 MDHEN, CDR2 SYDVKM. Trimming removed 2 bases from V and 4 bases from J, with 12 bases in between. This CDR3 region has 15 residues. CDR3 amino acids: CASSLGTARYNEQFF. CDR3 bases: TGTGCCAGCAGTTTAGGGACCGCTAGGTACAATGAGCAGTTCTTC.

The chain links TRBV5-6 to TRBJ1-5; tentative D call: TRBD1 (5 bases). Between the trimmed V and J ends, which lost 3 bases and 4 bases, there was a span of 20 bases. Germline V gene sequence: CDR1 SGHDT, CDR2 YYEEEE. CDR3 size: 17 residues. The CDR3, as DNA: TGTGCCAGCAGCTCACTAGGTCACGACGGGGCAAATCAGCCCCAGCATTTT. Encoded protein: CASSSLGHDGANQPQHF. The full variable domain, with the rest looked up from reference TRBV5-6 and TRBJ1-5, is DAGVTQSPTHLIKTRGQQVTLRCSPKSGHDTVSWYQQALGQGPQFIFQYYEEEERQRGNFPDRFSGHQFPNYSSELNVNALLLGDSALYLCASSSLGHDGANQPQHFGDGTRLSIL.

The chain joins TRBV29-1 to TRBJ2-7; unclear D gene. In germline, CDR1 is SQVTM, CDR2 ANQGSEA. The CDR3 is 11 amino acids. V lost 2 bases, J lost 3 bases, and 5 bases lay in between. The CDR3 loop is CSVERDYEQYF. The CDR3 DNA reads TGCAGCGTTGAAAGGGACTACGAGCAGTACTTC.

CDR3 in amino acids: CASSSQTSGSYNEQFF. As DNA, the CDR3 is TGTGCCAGCAGCTCCCAGACTAGCGGTTCCTACAATGAGCAGTTCTTC. The chain combines TRBV11-2 with TRBJ2-1; 9 nucleotides match TRBD2. Unmatched junction bases numbered 5, after V lost 4 bases and J lost 1 base. The V gene's germline CDR1 is SGHAT and CDR2 FQNNGV. This CDR3 is 16 amino acids long.

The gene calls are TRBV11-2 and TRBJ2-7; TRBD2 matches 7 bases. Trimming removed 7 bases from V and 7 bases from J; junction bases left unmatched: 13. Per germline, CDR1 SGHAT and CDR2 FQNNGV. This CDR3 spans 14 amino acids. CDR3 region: CASTPVTGAGEQYF. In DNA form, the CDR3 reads TGTGCCAGCACCCCAGTAACGGGAGCGGGAGAGCAGTACTTC.

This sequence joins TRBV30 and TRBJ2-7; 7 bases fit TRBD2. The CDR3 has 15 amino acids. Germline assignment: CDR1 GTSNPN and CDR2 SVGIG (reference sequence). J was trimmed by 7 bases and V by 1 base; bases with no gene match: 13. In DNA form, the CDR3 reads TGTGCCTGGAGTGACGAAGGGACCGGGAGGTTAGAGCAGTACTTC. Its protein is CAWSDEGTGRLEQYF.

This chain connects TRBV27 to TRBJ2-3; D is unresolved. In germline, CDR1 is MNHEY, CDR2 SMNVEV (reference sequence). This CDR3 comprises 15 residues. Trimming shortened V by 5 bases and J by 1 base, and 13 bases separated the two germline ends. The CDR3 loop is CASSPSEFRTDTQYF. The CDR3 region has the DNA TGTGCCAGCAGTCCATCAGAATTTCGCACAGATACGCAGTATTTT.

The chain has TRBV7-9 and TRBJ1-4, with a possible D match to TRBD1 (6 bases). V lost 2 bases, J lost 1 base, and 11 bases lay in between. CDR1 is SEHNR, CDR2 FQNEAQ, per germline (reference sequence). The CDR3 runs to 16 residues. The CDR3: CASSLMPQGTNEKLFF. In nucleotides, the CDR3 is TGTGCCAGCAGCTTAATGCCACAGGGAACTAATGAAAAACTGTTTTTT.

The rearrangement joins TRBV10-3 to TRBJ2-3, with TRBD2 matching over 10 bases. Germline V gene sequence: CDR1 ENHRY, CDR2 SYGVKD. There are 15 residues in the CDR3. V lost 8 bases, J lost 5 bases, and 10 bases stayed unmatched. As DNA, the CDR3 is TGTGCCATCTCTTTAGCGGGAGGCCGGGAAGATACGCAGTATTTT. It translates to CAISLAGGREDTQYF.

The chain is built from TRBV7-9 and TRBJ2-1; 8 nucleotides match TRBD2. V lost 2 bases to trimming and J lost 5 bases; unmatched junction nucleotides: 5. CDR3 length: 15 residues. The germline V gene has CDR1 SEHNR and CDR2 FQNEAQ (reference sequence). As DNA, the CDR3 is TGTGCCAGCAGCTTAATTGGGACTAGAGACAATGAGCAGTTCTTC. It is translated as CASSLIGTRDNEQFF.

Here the CDR3 reads CASSIWGSGLKAGYEQYF. Written as DNA, the CDR3 is TGTGCCAGTAGTATATGGGGCTCGGGTCTCAAGGCGGGCTACGAGCAGTACTTC. This chain joins TRBV19 and TRBJ2-7; D might be TRBD1 or TRBD2, each matching 5 bases. Trimming pared 2 bases from V and 3 bases from J, leaving 23 bases between. The CDR3 loop spans 18 amino acids. Germline V gene sequence: CDR1 LNHDA, CDR2 SQIVND (reference sequence).

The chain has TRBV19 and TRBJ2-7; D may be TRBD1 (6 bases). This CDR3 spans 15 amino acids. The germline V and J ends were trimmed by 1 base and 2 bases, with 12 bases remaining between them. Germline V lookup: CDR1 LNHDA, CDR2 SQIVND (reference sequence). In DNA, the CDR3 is TGTGCCAGTAGTATAGTGTGGGGGCGCCCCTACGAGCAGTACTTC. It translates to CASSIVWGRPYEQYF.

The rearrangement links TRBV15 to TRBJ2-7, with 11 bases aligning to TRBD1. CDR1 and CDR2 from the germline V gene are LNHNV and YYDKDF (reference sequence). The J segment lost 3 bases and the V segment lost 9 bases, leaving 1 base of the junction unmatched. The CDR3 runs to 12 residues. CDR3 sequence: CATGTGGYEQYF. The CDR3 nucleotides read TGTGCCACAGGGACAGGGGGCTACGAGCAGTACTTC.

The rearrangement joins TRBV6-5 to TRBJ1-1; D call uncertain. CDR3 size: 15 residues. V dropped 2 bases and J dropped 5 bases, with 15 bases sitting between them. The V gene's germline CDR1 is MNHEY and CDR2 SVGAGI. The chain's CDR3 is CASSYGSLARTEAFF. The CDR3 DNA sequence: TGTGCCAGCAGTTACGGCTCCCTGGCGAGGACTGAAGCTTTCTTT.